This TCR beta chain came from a study of T cell repertoires in cytomegalovirus infection. The overall study: Recently identified HLA-C-restricted CMV epitopes were among the peptides used. Both a matching HLA type and CMV infection were indicated by public TCR beta signatures.

TCRdb redid the calling of the reads with MiXCR, one entry per CDR3 protein. The data show some 800,000 distinct CDR3 sequences, with about 27% seen just once and approximately 14% held by the top ten. This CDR3 is 14 amino acids long. Deletions cut 4 bases from V and 4 bases from J, with 13 bases between. Per germline, CDR1 MGHRA and CDR2 YSYEKL. Notes on this clonotype: Its antigen remains unidentified.

The receptor comes from a human donor in good health (CMV status not recorded). Some clones in this sample may be carry-over from other donors' samples. The material was cultured CD8+ T cells from PBMCs, obtained from culture after CMV antigen stimulation. The chain joins TRBV4-1 to TRBJ1-1; no clear D gene. In DNA form, the CDR3 reads TGCGCCAGCAGCCGTCTCGGGGAAACCACTGAAGCTTTCTTT. This encodes CASSRLGETTEAFF.